The 2 T cell receptor beta chains in this list originate from one sample, sequenced in a study of cytomegalovirus exposure and HLA in healthy donors. The PCR contained 60 Vbeta and 13 Jbeta primers. The table came from immunoSEQ multiplex PCR; TCRdb's copy has only in-frame clones and leaves some out. The sample lists around 150,000 clones, 65% to 80% occurring once. Sequences were obtained from PBMCs. These receptors all come from a young man in good health and CMV-seropositive.

This chain links TRBV15 with TRBJ2-7; 8 bases map to TRBD1. This CDR3 is 12 amino acids long. CDR1 is LNHNV, CDR2 YYDKDF, per germline (reference sequence). CDR3 coding DNA: TGTGCCACCAGCAGAGATTATGGACAGGGAATCGTC. This codes for CATSRDYGQGIV.

Turning to this clone: An end of the junction differs from the germline gene, which may be a read error. The V call is TRBV10-3, the J call TRBJ1-2; perhaps TRBD1 as D (6 bases). The germline V gene encodes CDR1 ENHRY and CDR2 SYGVKD. The CDR3 covers 14 residues. The CDR3 DNA reads as TGTGCCATCAGTGAGCCCGAGGGGGGACTAACGAACAGGTTC. This codes for CAISEPEGGLTNRF.